The sequence of this TCR beta chain was determined in a study of cytotoxic CD8 clonotypes in ibrutinib-treated CLL. Overall study context: Among the patients, roughly ten presented as relapsed/refractory and around 15 as treatment-naive; around 17 showed unmutated IGHV. Findings of the study overall: Timing of sampling differed between sustained-remission and progressing patients. Baseline clonality exceeded age-matched healthy donors and tracked circulating CD8+ T-cell counts.

Data came from immunoSEQ multiplex PCR; TCRdb stores just in-frame clones and leaves some out. This sample has almost 250,000 clones, with around three quarters found just once. The germline V gene encodes CDR1 MDHEN and CDR2 SYDVKM. CDR3 size: 16 residues. V shed 4 bases and J 2 bases; nucleotides not matched to a gene: 6. To note about this clone: Its antigen remains unidentified.

The source of this sequence is a human donor with chronic lymphocytic leukemia. This specimen was PBMCs, taken after 24 months of ibrutinib treatment. V is TRBV28 and J is TRBJ2-3, with 10 positions matching TRBD1. The CDR3 DNA reads as TGTGCCAGCAGTTCCCCCGGGACAGGGGTCACAGATACGCAGTATTTT. As protein: CASSSPGTGVTDTQYF.